The 4 T cell receptor beta chains below come from one sample, sequenced in a study of blood T cell repertoires in COVID-19. Sequenced by immunoSEQ multiplex PCR; TCRdb stores in-frame clones only, minus some. The data hold about 310,000 clones, with 75% to 90% observed a single time. The sequenced sample consisted of PBMCs or T cells enriched from blood (not recorded which). The source is a man aged 30 to 45 who had recovered from COVID-19.

The J gene is TRBJ2-1, the V gene TRBV11-2, with D possibly being TRBD2 (5 bases). CDR1 is SGHAT, CDR2 FQNNGV, per germline. This CDR3 is 14 amino acids long. The germline V and J ends were trimmed by 5 bases and 1 base, with 9 bases remaining between them. CDR3 DNA sequence: TGTGCCAGCAGCCCAGGACTTTCCTACAATGAGCAGTTCTTC. Its translation is CASSPGLSYNEQFF.

This clone was counted ten times or more. CDR3 DNA: TGTGCCAGCAGCACGGCCTGGGGGGGCCCTGGAAACACCATATATTTT. Amino acid sequence: CASSTAWGGPGNTIYF. The rearrangement links TRBV9 to TRBJ1-3; a possible D gene is TRBD1 (6 bases). The V end was cut by 4 bases, the J end by 2 bases, with 16 bases between. The CDR3 covers 16 residues. Per the germline V gene, CDR1 is SGDLS and CDR2 is YYNGEE.

The rearrangement links TRBV29-1 to TRBJ1-2; 10 bases align to TRBD1. The V gene's germline CDR1 is SQVTM and CDR2 ANQGSEA. With V trimmed by 3 bases and J by 6 bases, 1 base remained unmatched. This CDR3 region has 12 residues. The CDR3 region is CSVDDRGHGYTF. The CDR3 bases are TGCAGCGTTGATGACAGGGGGCATGGCTACACCTTC.

This clone was observed once. The J gene is TRBJ1-1, the V gene TRBV28; D is unclear. CDR3 length equals 12 residues. In germline, CDR1 is MDHEN, CDR2 SYDVKM. Trimming cost V 7 bases and J 11 bases, with 17 bases left between them. Here the CDR3 DNA reads TGTGCCAGCAAAACACCACAGCGGTCGGCTTTCTTT. Translation: CASKTPQRSAFF.